This TCR beta chain was identified in a study of T cells in tumors after PD-1 blockade. This clone was seen more than once but under ten times. Profiling relied on immunoSEQ multiplex PCR, and the TCRdb table lists in-frame clones only, not all of them. This table has tens of thousands of clones, roughly 84% appearing once. The CDR3 covers 15 residues. The germline V gene has CDR1 SGHTA and CDR2 FQGTGA. V gave up 2 bases and J gave up 2 bases; unmatched junction bases: 4. The rearrangement links TRBV7-3 to TRBJ2-3; 7 nucleotides agree with TRBD1. Sequencing was performed on PBMCs, taken before anti-PD-1 therapy. The sequence came from a human donor with advanced basal cell or squamous cell carcinoma (not recorded which). CDR3 DNA sequence: TGTGCCAGCAGCTTATCCGGGACAGCCACAGATACGCAGTATTTT. It is translated as CASSLSGTATDTQYF.